Detailed here is one T cell receptor beta chain. Its antigen is unknown. Base qualities are not provided; no much larger clone lies one nucleotide away. The source of the sample is a study of T cell repertoires in cytomegalovirus infection (dated by TCRdb to the late 2010s). For context, the study as a whole: Peptide stimulations targeted recently identified HLA-C-restricted CMV epitopes, whose presentation resists viral immunomodulation, together with well-studied HLA-B-restricted epitopes. Donor HLA type was relevant to the analysis, as public TCR beta signatures indicated carriage of CMV infection together with the matching HLA type. Points the paper makes about the study in general: Carriers of CMV infection plus the relevant HLA type were discriminated by the cumulative frequency of public TCR beta family members in the study cohort and in an independent 352-donor cohort. In the ex vivo response, HLA-C-restricted CMV-specific TCR beta clonotypes were dominant, and in two of eight donors the single most frequent clonotype came from this HLA-C-restricted group.

Data came from an Illumina HiSeq 1500. TCRdb reprocessed the public reads (quality trimming at Q25 with fastp, clone calling with MiXCR) and kept in-frame beta chains. For every CDR3 protein sequence, its rows merge into one entry that carries the most common genes and DNA. Across this sample there are 310,000 or so distinct CDR3 sequences, with approximately 25% seen only once. The top ten clonotypes cover 13% of the sample. Per the publication, the treatment or condition label means: in vitro stimulation with specific CMV peptide epitopes to enrich CMV-specific T cells. Via the germline V gene, CDR1 is MNHEY and CDR2 SVGEGT. There are 15 amino acids in the CDR3, from cysteine to valine inclusive. Solely the CDR3 DNA is kept, with 45 bases framed from the first base. V gives up 5 bases and J gives up 2 bases, and the segment between their germline ends measures 16 bases.

Sample: cultured PBMCs, taken from culture after CMV antigen stimulation. This sequence originates from a human donor in good health (CMV status not recorded). Some clones in this sample may be carry-over from other donors' samples. Here the chain combines TRBV6-2 or TRBV6-3 and TRBJ2-7; TRBD1 is a possible D gene, resting on 6 matching bases. The DNA is as follows: TGTGCCAGCAGTCGCTCAACAGGGCAAACCTACGAGCAGTACGTC. Its translation reads: CASSRSTGQTYEQYV.